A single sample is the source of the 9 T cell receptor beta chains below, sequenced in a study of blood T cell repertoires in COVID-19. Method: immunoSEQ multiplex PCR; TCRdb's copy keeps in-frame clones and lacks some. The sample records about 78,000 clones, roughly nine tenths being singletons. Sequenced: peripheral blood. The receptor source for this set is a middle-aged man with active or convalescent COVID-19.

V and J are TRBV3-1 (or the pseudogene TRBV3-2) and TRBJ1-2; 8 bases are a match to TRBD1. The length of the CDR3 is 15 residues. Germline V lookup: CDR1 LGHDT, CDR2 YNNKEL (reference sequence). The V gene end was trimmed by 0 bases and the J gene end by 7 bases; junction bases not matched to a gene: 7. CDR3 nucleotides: TGTGCCAGCAGCCAAGATTCCTCAGGGGGCGGTGGCTACACCTTC. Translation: CASSQDSSGGGGYTF.

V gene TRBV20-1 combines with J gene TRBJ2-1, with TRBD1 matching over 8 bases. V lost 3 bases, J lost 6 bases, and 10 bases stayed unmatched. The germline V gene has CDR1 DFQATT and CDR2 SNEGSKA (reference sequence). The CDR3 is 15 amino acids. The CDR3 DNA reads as TGCAGTGCTAGTTTCGGGACAGGAGCACTCAATGAGCAGTTCTTC. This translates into CSASFGTGALNEQFF.

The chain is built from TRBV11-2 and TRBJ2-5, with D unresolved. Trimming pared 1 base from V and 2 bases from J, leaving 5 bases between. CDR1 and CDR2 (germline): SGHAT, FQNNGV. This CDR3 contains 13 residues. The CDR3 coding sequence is TGTGCCAGCAGCTTAGTACAGCAAGAGACCCAGTACTTC. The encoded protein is CASSLVQQETQYF.

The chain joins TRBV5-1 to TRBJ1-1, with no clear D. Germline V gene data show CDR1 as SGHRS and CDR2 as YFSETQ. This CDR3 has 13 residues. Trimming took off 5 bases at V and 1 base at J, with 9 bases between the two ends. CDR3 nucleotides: TGCGCCAGCAGTGCGGACTGGAACACTGAAGCTTTCTTT. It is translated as CASSADWNTEAFF.

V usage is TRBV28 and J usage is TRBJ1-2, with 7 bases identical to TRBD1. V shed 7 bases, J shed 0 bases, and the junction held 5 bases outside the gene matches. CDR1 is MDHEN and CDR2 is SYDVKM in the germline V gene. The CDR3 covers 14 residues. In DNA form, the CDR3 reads TGTGCCAGCATCGACAGGGACTCTAACTATGGCTACACCTTC. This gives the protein CASIDRDSNYGYTF.

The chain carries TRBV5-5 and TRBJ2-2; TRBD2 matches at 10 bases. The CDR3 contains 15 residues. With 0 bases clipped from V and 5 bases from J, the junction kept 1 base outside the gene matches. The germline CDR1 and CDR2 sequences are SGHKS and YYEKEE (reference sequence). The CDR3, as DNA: TGTGCCAGCAGCTTGGTAGCGGGGGGTACCGGGGAGCTGTTTTTT. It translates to CASSLVAGGTGELFF.

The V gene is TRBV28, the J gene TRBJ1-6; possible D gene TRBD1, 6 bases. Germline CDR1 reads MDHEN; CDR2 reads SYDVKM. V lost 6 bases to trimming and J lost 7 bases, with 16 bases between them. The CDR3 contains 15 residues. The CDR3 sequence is CASSRYRVGNSPLHF. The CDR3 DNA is TGTGCCAGCAGCCGATACAGGGTCGGAAATTCACCCCTCCACTTT.

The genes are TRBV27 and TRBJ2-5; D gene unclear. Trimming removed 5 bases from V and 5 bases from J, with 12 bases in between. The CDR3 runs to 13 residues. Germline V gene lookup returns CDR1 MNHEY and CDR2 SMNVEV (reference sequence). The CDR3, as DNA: TGTGCCAGCAGTCCAAACAATGCCGAGACCCAGTACTTC. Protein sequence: CASSPNNAETQYF.

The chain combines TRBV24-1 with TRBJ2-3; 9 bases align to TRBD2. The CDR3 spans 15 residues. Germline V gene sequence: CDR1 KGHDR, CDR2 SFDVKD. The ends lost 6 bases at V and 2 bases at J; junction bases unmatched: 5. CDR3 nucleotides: TGTGCCACCAGTCGGGGCGGGGGGGCCACAGATACGCAGTATTTT. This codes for CATSRGGGATDTQYF.